This T cell receptor beta chain emerged from a study of molecular identifiers for immune sequencing clone quantification. This clonotype was seen many times. Bulk TCR library preparation followed previously described methods with listed TCR primers. TCRdb reanalysed the PCR reads using MiXCR and keeps one entry per CDR3 protein. The sample contains more than 450,000 distinct CDR3 sequences, 25% of which appear only once. Sorted naive CD8 T cells were those defined as CD8+CD4-CCR7+CD45RA+. Germline V CDR1 and CDR2: LNHDA, SQIVND (reference sequence). CDR3 length: 14 residues. The V gene lost 3 bases and the J gene lost 0 bases, with 9 bases spanning the gap.

This sequence joins TRBV19 and TRBJ2-7, with D hard to call. The sequencing input was naive CD8+ T cells from blood, with Jurkat cell RNA spiked in. This sample's subset: FACS-sorted CD8+CD4-CCR7+CD45RA+ naive T cells. This TCR derives from a human donor in good health. Some libraries in this study had Jurkat cell RNA spiked in. The CDR3 sequence is CASSIAPNSYEQYF. The CDR3 coding sequence is TGTGCCAGTAGTATTGCGCCTAACTCCTACGAGCAGTACTTC.